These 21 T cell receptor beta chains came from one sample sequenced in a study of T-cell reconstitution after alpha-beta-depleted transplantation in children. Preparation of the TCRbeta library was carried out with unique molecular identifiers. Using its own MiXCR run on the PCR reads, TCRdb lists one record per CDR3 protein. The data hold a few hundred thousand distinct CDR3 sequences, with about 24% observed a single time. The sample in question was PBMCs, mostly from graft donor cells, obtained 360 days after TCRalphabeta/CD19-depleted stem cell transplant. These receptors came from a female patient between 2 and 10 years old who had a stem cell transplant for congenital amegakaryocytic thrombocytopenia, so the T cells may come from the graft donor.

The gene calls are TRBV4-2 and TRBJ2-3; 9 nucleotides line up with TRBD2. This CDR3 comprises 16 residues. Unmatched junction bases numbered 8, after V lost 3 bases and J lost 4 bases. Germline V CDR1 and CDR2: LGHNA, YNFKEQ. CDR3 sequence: CASSQGLATTPDTQYF. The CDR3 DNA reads TGTGCCAGCAGCCAGGGACTAGCAACCACCCCAGATACGCAGTATTTT.

This CDR3 reads CASSTHRGQETQYF. The CDR3 DNA follows: TGTGCCAGCAGTACTCACAGGGGGCAAGAGACCCAGTACTTC. This chain joins TRBV28 and TRBJ2-5; 8 bases agree with TRBD1. CDR1 and CDR2 (germline): MDHEN, SYDVKM. The CDR3 consists of 14 residues. Unmatched junction bases numbered 4, after V lost 5 bases and J lost 2 bases.

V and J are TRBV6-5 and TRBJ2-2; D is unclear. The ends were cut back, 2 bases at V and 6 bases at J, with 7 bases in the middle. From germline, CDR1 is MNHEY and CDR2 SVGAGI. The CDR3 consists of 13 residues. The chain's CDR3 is CASSYLPAGELFF. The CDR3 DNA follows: TGTGCCAGCAGTTACCTCCCCGCCGGGGAGCTGTTTTTT.

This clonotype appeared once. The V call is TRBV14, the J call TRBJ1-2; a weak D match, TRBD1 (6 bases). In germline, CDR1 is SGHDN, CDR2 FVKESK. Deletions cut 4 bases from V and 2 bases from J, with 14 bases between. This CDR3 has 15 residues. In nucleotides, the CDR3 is TGTGCCAGCAGCCTCGGCGCGGGGGCGAACTATGGCTACACCTTC. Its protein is CASSLGAGANYGYTF.

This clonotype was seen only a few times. Here the CDR3 reads CASSFSDGNTEAFF. In DNA form, the CDR3 reads TGCGCCAGCAGCTTCTCAGACGGGAACACTGAAGCTTTCTTT. The rearrangement links TRBV5-1 to TRBJ1-1; no definite D call. The CDR3 runs to 14 residues. Per germline, CDR1 SGHRS and CDR2 YFSETQ. The V gene lost 2 bases and the J gene lost 1 base, with 9 bases spanning the gap. The variable domain in full, with the rest retrieved from reference TRBV5-1 and TRBJ1-1, is KAGVTQTPRYLIKTRGQQVTLSCSPISGHRSVSWYQQTPGQGLQFLFEYFSETQRNKGNFPGRFSGRQFSNSRSEMNVSTLELGDSALYLCASSFSDGNTEAFFGQGTRLTVV.

The chain's CDR3 is CASSPGVILHF. CDR3 sequence (DNA): TGTGCCAGCAGCCCCGGTGTAATCCTCCACTTT. The chain carries TRBV12-3 or TRBV12-4 and TRBJ1-6, with D unresolved. The V and J ends lost 6 bases and 15 bases respectively, with 12 bases between them. CDR3 length: 11 amino acids.

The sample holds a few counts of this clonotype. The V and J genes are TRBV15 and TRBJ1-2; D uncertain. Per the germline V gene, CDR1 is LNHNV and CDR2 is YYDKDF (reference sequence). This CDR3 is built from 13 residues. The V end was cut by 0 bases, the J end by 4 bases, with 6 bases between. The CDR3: CATSRDLVYGYTF. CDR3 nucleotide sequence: TGTGCCACCAGCAGAGATTTAGTCTATGGCTACACCTTC.

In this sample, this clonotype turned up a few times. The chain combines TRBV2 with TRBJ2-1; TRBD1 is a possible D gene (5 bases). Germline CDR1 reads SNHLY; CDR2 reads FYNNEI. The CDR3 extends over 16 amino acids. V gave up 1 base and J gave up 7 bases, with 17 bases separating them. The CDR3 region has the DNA TGTGCCAGCAGTGAAGACTCAGGGTCGACGGGTAATGAGCAGTTCTTC. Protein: CASSEDSGSTGNEQFF.

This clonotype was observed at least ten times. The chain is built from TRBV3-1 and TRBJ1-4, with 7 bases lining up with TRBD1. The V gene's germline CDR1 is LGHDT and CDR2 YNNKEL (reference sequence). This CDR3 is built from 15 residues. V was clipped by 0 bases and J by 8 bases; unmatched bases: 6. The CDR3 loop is CASSQEQGEGEKLFF. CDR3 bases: TGTGCCAGCAGCCAAGAGCAGGGGGAGGGAGAAAAACTGTTTTTT. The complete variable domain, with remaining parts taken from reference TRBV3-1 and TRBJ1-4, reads DTAVSQTPKYLVTQMGNDKSIKCEQNLGHDTMYWYKQDSKKFLKIMFSYNNKELIINETVPNRFSPKSPDKAHLNLHINSLELGDSAVYFCASSQEQGEGEKLFFGSGTQLSVL.

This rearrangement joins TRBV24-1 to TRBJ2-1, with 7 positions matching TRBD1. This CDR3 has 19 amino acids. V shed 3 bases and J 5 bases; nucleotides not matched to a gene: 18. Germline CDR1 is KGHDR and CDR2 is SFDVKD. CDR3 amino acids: CATSDRELRTGSVDNEQFF. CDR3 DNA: TGTGCCACCAGTGATCGCGAACTGAGGACAGGAAGTGTGGACAATGAGCAGTTCTTC.

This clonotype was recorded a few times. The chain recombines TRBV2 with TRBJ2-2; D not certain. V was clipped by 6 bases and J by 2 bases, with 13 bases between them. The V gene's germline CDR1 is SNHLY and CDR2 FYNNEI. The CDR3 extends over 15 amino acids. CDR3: CASSLDWRNTGELFF. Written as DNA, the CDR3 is TGTGCCAGCAGCCTCGACTGGAGAAACACCGGGGAGCTGTTTTTT.

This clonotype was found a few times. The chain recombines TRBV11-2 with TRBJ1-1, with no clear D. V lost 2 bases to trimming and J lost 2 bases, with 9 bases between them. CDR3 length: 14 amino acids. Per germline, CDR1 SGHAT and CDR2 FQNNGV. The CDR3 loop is CASSLSPTNTEAFF. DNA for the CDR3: TGTGCCAGCAGCTTAAGTCCTACCAACACTGAAGCTTTCTTT.

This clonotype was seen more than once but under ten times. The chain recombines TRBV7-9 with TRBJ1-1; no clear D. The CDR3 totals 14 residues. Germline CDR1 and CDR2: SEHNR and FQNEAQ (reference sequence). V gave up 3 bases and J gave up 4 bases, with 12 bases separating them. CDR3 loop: CASSFLDSGTEAFF. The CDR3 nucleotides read TGTGCCAGCAGCTTCCTGGACTCAGGCACTGAAGCTTTCTTT.

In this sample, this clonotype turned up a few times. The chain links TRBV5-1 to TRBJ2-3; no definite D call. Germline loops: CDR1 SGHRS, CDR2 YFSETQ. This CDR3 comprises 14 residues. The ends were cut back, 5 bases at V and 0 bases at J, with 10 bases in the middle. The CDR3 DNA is TGCGCCAGCAGATCCGGGCTAAGCACAGATACGCAGTATTTT. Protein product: CASRSGLSTDTQYF.

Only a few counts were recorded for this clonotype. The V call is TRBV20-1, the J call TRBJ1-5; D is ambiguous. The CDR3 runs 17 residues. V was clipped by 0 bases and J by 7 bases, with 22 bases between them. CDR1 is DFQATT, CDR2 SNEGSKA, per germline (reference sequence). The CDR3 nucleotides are TGCAGTGCTAGAGATTGGGGTGGTTGGGGTAGGGAGCAGCCCCAGCATTTT. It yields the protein CSARDWGGWGREQPQHF.

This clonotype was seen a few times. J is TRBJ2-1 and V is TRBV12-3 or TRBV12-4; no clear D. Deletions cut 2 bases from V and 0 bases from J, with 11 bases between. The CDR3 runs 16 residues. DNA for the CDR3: TGTGCCAGCAGTTTACCCCCCAGGAGCTCCTACAATGAGCAGTTCTTC. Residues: CASSLPPRSSYNEQFF.

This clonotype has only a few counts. Here the CDR3 reads CASSPQGQFSGANVLTF. Here the CDR3 DNA reads TGTGCCAGCTCACCCCAGGGACAGTTCTCTGGGGCCAACGTCCTGACTTTC. The V call is TRBV18, the J call TRBJ2-6; 7 positions match TRBD1. The CDR3 length is 17 residues. With V trimmed by 3 bases and J by 0 bases, 5 bases remained unmatched. Germline-derived CDR1 and CDR2 are KGHSH and LQKENI.

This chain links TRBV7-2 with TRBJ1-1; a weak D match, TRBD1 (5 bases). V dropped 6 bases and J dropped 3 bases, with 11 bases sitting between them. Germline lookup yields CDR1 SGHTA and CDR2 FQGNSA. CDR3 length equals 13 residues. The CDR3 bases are TGTGCCAGCAGTTCGGGGCCCCACACTGAAGCTTTCTTT. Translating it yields CASSSGPHTEAFF.

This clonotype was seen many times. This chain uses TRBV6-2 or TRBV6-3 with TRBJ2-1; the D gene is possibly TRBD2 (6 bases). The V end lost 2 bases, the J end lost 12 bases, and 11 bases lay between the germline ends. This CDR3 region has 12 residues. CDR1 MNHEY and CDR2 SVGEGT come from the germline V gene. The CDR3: CASSYGTRGQFF. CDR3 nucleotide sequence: TGTGCCAGCAGTTACGGGACTCGTGGGCAGTTCTTC.

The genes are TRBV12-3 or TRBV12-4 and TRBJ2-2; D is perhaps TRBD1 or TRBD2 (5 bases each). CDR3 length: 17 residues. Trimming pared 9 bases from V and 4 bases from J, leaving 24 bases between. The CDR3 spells CASGGEGSSLFTGELFF. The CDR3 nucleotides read TGTGCCAGTGGGGGTGAGGGCAGTTCCCTCTTCACCGGGGAGCTGTTTTTT.

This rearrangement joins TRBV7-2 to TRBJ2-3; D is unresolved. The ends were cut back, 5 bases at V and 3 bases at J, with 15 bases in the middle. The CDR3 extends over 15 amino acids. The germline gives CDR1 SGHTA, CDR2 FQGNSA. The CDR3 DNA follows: TGTGCCAGCAGCCGCTTAATAAGGGTTACAGATACGCAGTATTTT. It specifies CASSRLIRVTDTQYF.